The clone carrying this T cell receptor (beta chain) was detected only once. The antigen is undetermined. Data came from immunoSEQ multiplex PCR; TCRdb stores just in-frame clones and leaves some out. Of about 54,000 clones detected, 91% appear once; the ten largest clones hold roughly 9.4%. The CDR3 runs 16 residues. Losses at the gene ends were 5 bases for V and 2 bases for J; bases not matched to a gene: 9. Germline V gene data show CDR1 as SNHLY and CDR2 as FYNNEI. The data derive from a study of OX40 agonist ivuxolimab in advanced cancers. Cycle 7 day 1, cycle 4 day 1, and baseline were the timepoints at which blood was sampled. Study-wide points: At 0.1 to 3.0 mg/kg, CD4+ and CD8+ blood T cells expanded clonally by week 6.

This clonotype was obtained from an adult with an advanced solid tumor such as melanoma, head and neck, liver or kidney cancer. The sample consisted of CD4+ or CD8+ T cells sorted from blood, taken in a trial of the OX40 agonist ivuxolimab. The rearrangement links TRBV2 to TRBJ2-1; 7 bases fit TRBD1. CDR3 sequence: CASSTEGGDAYNEQFF. CDR3 bases: TGTGCCAGCAGTACCGAAGGGGGCGACGCCTACAATGAGCAGTTCTTC.